This entry lists 3 T cell receptor beta chains sequenced from one sample in a study of regulatory T cells in long-lasting Graves disease (dated by TCRdb to the early 2020s). Library preparation used multiplex PCR. Sequencer: Illumina HiSeq 4000. To build TCR beta libraries, CDR3 regions were amplified by Arm-PCR using iRepertoire HTBI primers. The raw public reads went through TCRdb reprocessing: fastp at Q25, MiXCR clone calling, in-frame beta chains kept. Merged by CDR3 protein, the rows form single entries marked with the most common genes and DNA. The table for this sample lists roughly 500,000 distinct CDR3 sequences; 13% of them were counted only once. 8% to 10% of the sample belongs to the ten largest clones. The time point label corresponds to: newly diagnosed GD, antithyroid drugs for less than 3 months. For both TCR sequencing and RNA sequencing, RNA was extracted from PBMCs using TRIzol.

The sample also formed part of further work on T cells in Graves' hyperthyroidism and ophthalmopathy.

The sample consisted of peripheral blood mononuclear cells (PBMCs), taken at new diagnosis, from a patient treated with antithyroid drugs. The receptor set was obtained from a man younger than 45 with Graves disease. Donor details come from another sample of the same person, matched by shared clones.

This clonotype was found many times. The chain combines TRBV3-1 with TRBJ2-5; 8 bases are shared with TRBD1. Germline V gives CDR1 LGHDT, CDR2 YNNKEL (reference sequence). The CDR3 runs to 15 residues. V gave up 6 bases and J gave up 1 base; unmatched junction bases: 7. CDR3: CASRSDRGGQETQYF. CDR3 in DNA: TGTGCCAGCAGATCCGACAGGGGCGGCCAAGAGACCCAGTACTTC.

The sample holds a few counts of this clonotype. Given a much more abundant clone one base away, this may be a read error. The chain recombines TRBV27 with TRBJ2-1; 8 bases line up with TRBD1. With V trimmed by 4 bases and J by 8 bases, 22 bases remained unmatched. The CDR3 loop spans 19 amino acids. Germline values: CDR1 MNHEY, CDR2 SMNVEV (reference sequence). CDR3 bases: TGTGCCAGCAGTTCTCCAAGTTACACCCGGGACAGGCGGGCGCATGAGCAGTTCTTC. As protein: CASSSPSYTRDRRAHEQFF.

This clonotype was recorded at least ten times. The chain uses TRBV30 and TRBJ2-1; D remains ambiguous. The CDR3 consists of 12 residues. V gave up 0 bases and J gave up 5 bases, with 5 bases separating them. Germline CDR1 and CDR2: GTSNPN and SVGIG (reference sequence). CDR3: CAWSVSHNEQFF. CDR3 nucleotide sequence: TGTGCCTGGAGTGTATCGCACAATGAGCAGTTCTTC.